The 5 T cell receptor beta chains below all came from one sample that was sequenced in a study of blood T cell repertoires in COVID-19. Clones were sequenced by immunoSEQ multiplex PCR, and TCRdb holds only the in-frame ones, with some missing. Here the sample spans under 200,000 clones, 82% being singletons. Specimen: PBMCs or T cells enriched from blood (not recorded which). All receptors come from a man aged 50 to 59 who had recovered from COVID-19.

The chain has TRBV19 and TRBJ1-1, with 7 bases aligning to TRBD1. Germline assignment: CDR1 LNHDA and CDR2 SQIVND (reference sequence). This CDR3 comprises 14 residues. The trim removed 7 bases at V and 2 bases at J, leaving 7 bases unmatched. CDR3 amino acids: CASIAGQRNTEAFF. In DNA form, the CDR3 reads TGTGCCAGTATAGCGGGACAGAGAAACACTGAAGCTTTCTTT.

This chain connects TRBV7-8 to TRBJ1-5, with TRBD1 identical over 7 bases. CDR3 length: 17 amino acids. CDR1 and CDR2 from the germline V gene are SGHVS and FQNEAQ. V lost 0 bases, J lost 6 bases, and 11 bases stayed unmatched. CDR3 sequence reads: CASSLALAGGVSQPQHF. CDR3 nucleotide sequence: TGTGCCAGCAGCTTAGCCTTGGCAGGGGGAGTAAGTCAGCCCCAGCATTTT.

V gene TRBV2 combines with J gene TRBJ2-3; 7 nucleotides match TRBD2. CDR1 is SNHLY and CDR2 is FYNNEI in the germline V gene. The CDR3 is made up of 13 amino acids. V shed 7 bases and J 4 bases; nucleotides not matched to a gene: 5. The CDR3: CASTRGSPDTQYF. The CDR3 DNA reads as TGTGCCAGCACTCGCGGGAGCCCAGATACGCAGTATTTT.

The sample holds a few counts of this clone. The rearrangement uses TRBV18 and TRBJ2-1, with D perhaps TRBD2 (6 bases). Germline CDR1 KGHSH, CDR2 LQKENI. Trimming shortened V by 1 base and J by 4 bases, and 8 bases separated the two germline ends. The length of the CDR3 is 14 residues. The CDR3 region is CASSPRGVYNEQFF. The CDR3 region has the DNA TGTGCCAGCTCACCACGGGGGGTTTACAATGAGCAGTTCTTC.

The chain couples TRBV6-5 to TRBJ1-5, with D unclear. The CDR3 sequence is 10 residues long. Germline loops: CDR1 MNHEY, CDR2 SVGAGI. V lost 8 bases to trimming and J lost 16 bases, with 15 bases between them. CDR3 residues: CASGRDTVHF. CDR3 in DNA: TGTGCCAGCGGGAGAGACACGGTACATTTT.